The clone carrying this T cell receptor beta chain was found a few times. Its specificity is unknown. CDR3 size: 15 residues. CDR1 is SEHNR, CDR2 FQNEAQ, per germline (reference sequence). V gave up 5 bases and J gave up 0 bases, with 13 bases separating them. In TCRdb, the RT-PCR reads were re-called with MiXCR into one record per CDR3 protein. The profile shows approximately 700,000 distinct CDR3 sequences, approximately 14% of them singletons. This record comes from a study of response to subunit inactivated influenza vaccine. Findings and caveats of the study: The authors put forward the suggestion that each seasonal influenza vaccination may bring in only a limited number of new T cells.

The sequence was collected from a man aged 50 to 60 who received an inactivated influenza vaccine. This sequence joins TRBV7-9 and TRBJ2-5, with D perhaps assigned TRBD1 or TRBD2 (6 bases each). This sample comprised PBMCs from blood, obtained about 13 days after vaccination. CDR3 in DNA: TGTGCCAGCAGCGGGGGGCGGAAGTACCAAGAGACCCAGTACTTC. Translated: CASSGGRKYQETQYF.